This T cell receptor beta chain was profiled in a study of early stage breast cancer tumors. Study background: Among roughly twelve ER+/PR+/HER2- tumors, eight were ductal, four lobular.

This clone appeared a single time. What it recognizes is unknown. Study-wide results and limits: Most shared enriched TCRB sequences were commonly generated ones.

Germline assignment: CDR1 SQVTM and CDR2 ANQGSEA. The CDR3 is 13 residues long. V lost 4 bases to trimming and J lost 4 bases, with 14 bases between them. Here immunoSEQ multiplex PCR was the method, and the copy in TCRdb shows in-frame clones only, minus some. The data show about 28,000 clones, 80% seen once. Sequenced sample: blood. This sequence joins TRBV29-1 and TRBJ2-7, with D tentatively TRBD2 (6 bases). This clonotype originated in a person between 60 and 69 years old with breast cancer. The CDR3 is CSVVGGAGYEQYF. CDR3 DNA sequence: TGCAGCGTTGTGGGCGGGGCGGGGTACGAGCAGTACTTC.